This passage covers 13 T cell receptor beta chains from one sample sequenced in a study of identical twins. Using its own MiXCR run on the 5' RACE reads, TCRdb lists one record per CDR3 protein. The repertoire consists of 1.5 million to 2 million distinct CDR3 sequences, with roughly a third occurring once and the leading ten covering roughly 0.3%. The sequenced material came from cord blood. All receptors come from a newborn girl in good health.

The genes are TRBV6-1 and TRBJ1-1; D remains ambiguous. The CDR3 length is 10 residues. Deletions cut 1 base from V and 12 bases from J, with 6 bases between. Germline CDR1 is MNHNS and CDR2 is SASEGT. DNA for the CDR3: TGTGCCAGCAGTGAAGATAGGACTTTCTTT. Its translation: CASSEDRTFF.

The V gene is TRBV5-1, the J gene TRBJ2-4, with unresolved D. Germline CDR1 is SGHRS and CDR2 is YFSETQ. Trimming left V 4 bases short and J 0 bases short, with 11 bases between. The CDR3 totals 15 residues. The CDR3 is CASSPQSGAKNIQYF. The CDR3, as DNA: TGCGCCAGCAGCCCACAGTCTGGAGCCAAAAACATTCAGTACTTC.

This clonotype was recorded a few times. The chain's CDR3 is CASSALGTVTDTQYF. CDR3 DNA sequence: TGTGCCAGCAGTGCCCTTGGGACTGTCACAGATACGCAGTATTTT. The V call is TRBV6-6, the J call TRBJ2-3; a weak D match, TRBD2 (6 bases). There are 15 residues in the CDR3. Trimming took 5 bases from V and 2 from J, leaving 14 bases between them. CDR1 MNHNY and CDR2 SVGAGI come from the germline V gene (reference sequence).

This clonotype was seen only a few times. The rearrangement uses TRBV11-2 and TRBJ2-1, with D uncertain. Trimming shortened V by 1 base and J by 0 bases, and 7 bases separated the two germline ends. Per germline, CDR1 SGHAT and CDR2 FQNNGV. The CDR3 sequence is 15 residues long. The CDR3 protein is CASSLALRSYNEQFF. The CDR3 coding sequence is TGTGCCAGCAGCTTAGCTTTACGCTCCTACAATGAGCAGTTCTTC. Supplemented by reference TRBV11-2 and TRBJ2-1, the full variable domain reads EAGVAQSPRYKIIEKRQSVAFWCNPISGHATLYWYQQILGQGPKLLIQFQNNGVVDDSQLPKDRFSAERLKGVDSTLKIQPAKLEDSAVYLCASSLALRSYNEQFFGPGTRLTVL.

The V and J genes are TRBV19 and TRBJ2-1; 8 bases are shared with TRBD1. This CDR3 region has 13 residues. The V gene's germline CDR1 is LNHDA and CDR2 SQIVND (reference sequence). Unmatched junction bases numbered 3, after V lost 5 bases and J lost 6 bases. For the CDR3, the DNA is TGTGCCAGTAGTGACGGACAGGGCAATGAGCAGTTCTTC. Its translation is CASSDGQGNEQFF.

This clonotype was detected only a few times. The CDR3 loop is CASSLAPHRGYTF. CDR3 DNA sequence: TGTGCCAGCAGCCTAGCTCCTCACCGGGGCTACACCTTC. The chain links TRBV4-2 to TRBJ1-2; D unclear. V was pared by 4 bases and J by 8 bases, with 14 bases between. Germline V lookup: CDR1 LGHNA, CDR2 YNFKEQ. The CDR3 extends over 13 amino acids.

The gene calls are TRBV20-1 and TRBJ2-7, with D tentatively TRBD2 (5 bases). CDR1 is DFQATT and CDR2 is SNEGSKA in the germline V gene (reference sequence). This CDR3 comprises 16 residues. Deletions cut 3 bases from V and 3 bases from J, with 21 bases between. For the CDR3, the DNA is TGCAGTGCTAGCCTACTAGTGAGACACCTAAACTACGAGCAGTACTTC. Translated: CSASLLVRHLNYEQYF.

As concerns this clonotype: A clone one base away is much larger, so this may be a read error. The chain joins TRBV3-1 to TRBJ1-2; no reliable D call. This CDR3 spans 13 amino acids. Trimming removed 8 bases at V and 4 bases at J, with 14 bases between. The germline V gene has CDR1 LGHDT and CDR2 YNNKEL (reference sequence). The CDR3 reads CASGEDGGYGYTF. The CDR3 DNA reads as TGTGCCAGCGGCGAGGACGGAGGCTATGGCTACACCTTC.

The gene calls are TRBV6-2 or TRBV6-3 and TRBJ2-2; D ambiguous. The CDR3 has 13 amino acids. Per the germline V gene, CDR1 is MNHEY and CDR2 is SVGEGT. With 6 bases removed from V and 8 bases from J, the gap between germline ends came to 13 bases. CDR3 sequence: CASRYNSQGELFF. The DNA for the CDR3 is TGTGCCAGCAGATACAACAGCCAGGGGGAGCTGTTTTTT.

Only a few counts were recorded for this clonotype. The rearrangement links TRBV3-1 to TRBJ2-3, with TRBD2 as a possible D gene (6 bases). Trimming removed 2 bases at V and 4 bases at J, with 13 bases between. This CDR3 has 15 amino acids. The germline V gene encodes CDR1 LGHDT and CDR2 YNNKEL (reference sequence). CDR3 in DNA: TGTGCCAGCAGCCAAATGGAGGGTAGGGCAGATACGCAGTATTTT. Its translation: CASSQMEGRADTQYF.

This clonotype was counted between two and nine times. V is TRBV11-2 and J is TRBJ2-1; 7 positions match TRBD2. Germline-derived CDR1 and CDR2 are SGHAT and FQNNGV. The CDR3 is 20 amino acids. Trimming cost V 1 base and J 4 bases; bases outside gene matches: 19. Here the CDR3 DNA reads TGTGCCAGCAGCTTAGCAAAAAGGGAGGGACTTGAGGGCCCTTACAATGAGCAGTTCTTC. Its translation is CASSLAKREGLEGPYNEQFF. Using reference TRBV11-2 and TRBJ2-1 for the parts outside the CDR3, the full variable domain is EAGVAQSPRYKIIEKRQSVAFWCNPISGHATLYWYQQILGQGPKLLIQFQNNGVVDDSQLPKDRFSAERLKGVDSTLKIQPAKLEDSAVYLCASSLAKREGLEGPYNEQFFGPGTRLTVL.

This chain joins TRBV7-2 and TRBJ2-3; D gene uncertain. The CDR3 is 14 residues long. Germline V gene data show CDR1 as SGHTA and CDR2 as FQGNSA. V dropped 5 bases and J dropped 2 bases, with 11 bases sitting between them. The CDR3 DNA follows: TGTGCCAGCAGCCTGACGCAAACCACAGATACGCAGTATTTT. Translating it yields CASSLTQTTDTQYF. Variable domain in full (rest from reference TRBV7-2 and TRBJ2-3): GAGVSQSPSNKVTEKGKDVELRCDPISGHTALYWYRQSLGQGLEFLIYFQGNSAPDKSGLPSDRFSAERTGGSVSTLTIQRTQQEDSAVYLCASSLTQTTDTQYFGPGTRLTVL.

The chain employs TRBV24-1 and TRBJ2-7, with a possible D match to TRBD2 (6 bases). This CDR3 region has 13 residues. Trimming stripped 9 bases from V and 0 bases from J, with 11 bases between. Germline lookup yields CDR1 KGHDR and CDR2 SFDVKD. CDR3 nucleotide sequence: TGTGCCACCCGGGACTCGAGCTCCTACGAGCAGTACTTC. This codes for CATRDSSSYEQYF.